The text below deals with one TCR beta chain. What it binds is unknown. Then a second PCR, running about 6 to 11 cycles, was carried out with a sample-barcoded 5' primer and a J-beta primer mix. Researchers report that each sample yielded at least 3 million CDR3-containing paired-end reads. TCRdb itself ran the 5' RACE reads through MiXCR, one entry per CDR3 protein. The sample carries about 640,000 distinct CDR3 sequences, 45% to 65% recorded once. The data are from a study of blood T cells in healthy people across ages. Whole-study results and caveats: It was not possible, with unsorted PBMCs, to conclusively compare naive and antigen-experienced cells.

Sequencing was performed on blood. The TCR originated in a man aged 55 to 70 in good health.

CDR3 residues: CASSQNPSSGREKLFF. The CDR3 DNA reads as TGCGCCAGCAGCCAAAACCCCTCTTCGGGTCGTGAAAAACTGTTTTTT. The V and J genes are TRBV4-1 and TRBJ1-4; no definite D call. This CDR3 has 16 amino acids. The ends were cut back, 2 bases at V and 7 bases at J, with 17 bases in the middle. Germline V gives CDR1 MGHRA, CDR2 YSYEKL.